These 2 T cell receptor beta chains originate from one sample sequenced in a study of cytomegalovirus exposure and HLA in healthy donors. The PCR used 60 Vbeta and 13 Jbeta primers. Clones were sequenced by immunoSEQ multiplex PCR, and TCRdb holds only the in-frame ones, with some missing. This sample carries about 160,000 clones, around 90% of them seen once, and the ten largest clones take 0.85% to 1%. The sample taken for sequencing was PBMCs. All receptors derive from a woman aged 25 to 45 in good health and CMV-seronegative.

There are a few counts of this clone. The chain recombines TRBV5-4 with TRBJ1-6; unclear D gene. Germline V lookup: CDR1 SGHNT, CDR2 YYREEE (reference sequence). The CDR3 contains 15 residues. V lost 4 bases and J 8 bases, leaving 16 bases between the germline ends. The CDR3 protein is CASSTTTGRHSPLHF. The CDR3 region has the DNA TGTGCCAGCAGCACTACGACGGGGAGGCATTCACCCCTCCACTTT.

The rearrangement uses TRBV29-1 and TRBJ2-1; D not certain. CDR1 and CDR2 from the germline V gene are SQVTM and ANQGSEA. CDR3 length: 14 amino acids. Trimming shortened V by 6 bases and J by 2 bases, and 14 bases separated the two germline ends. The DNA of the CDR3 is TGCAGCGTCCTCAGGTCATCCGCCTACAATGAGCAGTTCTTC. Protein sequence: CSVLRSSAYNEQFF.